This is a list of T cell receptor beta chains from one sample in a study of T-cell memory formation after mild COVID-19. TCRdb independently ran MiXCR on the 5' RACE reads; one entry per CDR3 protein. This sample has about 270,000 distinct CDR3 sequences, with 15% to 20% found just once. The sample was PBMCs or a T cell subset sorted from them (not recorded which). These receptors all come from a man aged 18 to 29 who had mild COVID-19 (a few samples of this study predate the infection). Cell type and time point are not known. CDR3s include the opening cysteine and the closing phenylalanine or tryptophan. Each record gives: V gene, J gene, clone size, D gene, CDR3 DNA, CDR3 protein. A D gene is named only where the DNA matches it firmly. A row's size may be missing; if present it is once, few, many or a size class.

TRBV3-1	TRBJ1-6	many	TRBD1	TGTGCCAGCAGCCATGGGCCGGGACAGGGGGCGACCTATAATTCACCCCTCCACTTT	CASSHGPGQGATYNSPLHF
TRBV9	TRBJ1-3	NA	TRBD1	TGTGCCAGCAGCGCCACGGGGACAGGGGCTGGAAACACCATATATTTT	CASSATGTGAGNTIYF
TRBV12-3/TRBV12-4	TRBJ2-1	NA	TRBD1	TGTGCCAGCAGTTCCCGACAGGGGTTACACAATGAGCAGTTCTTC	CASSSRQGLHNEQFF
TRBV5-1	TRBJ1-6	NA	TRBD1	TGCGCCAGCAGCTTGGACTACAGGGGGAACTCACCCCTCCACTTT	CASSLDYRGNSPLHF
TRBV20-1	TRBJ2-1	NA	NA	TGCAGTGCTACTCGGGCGGGGCGGTACAATGAGCAGTTCTTC	CSATRAGRYNEQFF
TRBV20-1	TRBJ1-1	few	TRBD1	TGCAGTGCTACGCCCGGGCAGGGGGCGACTGAAGCTTTCTTT	CSATPGQGATEAFF
TRBV27	TRBJ1-6	few	NA	TGTGCCAGCAGTCGCGACGGGGCCTATAATTCACCCCTCCACTTT	CASSRDGAYNSPLHF
TRBV9	TRBJ2-3	NA	NA	TGTGCCAGCAGCGTAGGCAGCTGGGTGTCGGATACGCAGTATTTT	CASSVGSWVSDTQYF
TRBV4-1	TRBJ2-2	NA	NA	TGCGCCAGCAGCCCATTATGGAGGGGCGGGGAGCTGTTTTTT	CASSPLWRGGELFF
TRBV12-3/TRBV12-4	TRBJ1-2	few	NA	TGTGCCAGCAGGCGGGACGGTGGCTACACCTTC	CASRRDGGYTF
TRBV20-1	TRBJ2-5	few	NA	TGCAGTGCTAGAGAAGGGAGTCCAGTGGAGACCCAGTACTTC	CSAREGSPVETQYF
TRBV4-1	TRBJ1-1	NA	NA	TGCGCCAGCAGCCGGGGAACGAACACTGAAGCTTTCTTT	CASSRGTNTEAFF
TRBV20-1	TRBJ2-1	few	NA	TGCAGTGCTAGCCCGGGGGTGGGGAACAATGAGCAGTTCTTC	CSASPGVGNNEQFF
TRBV12-3/TRBV12-4	TRBJ2-5	few	TRBD1	TGTGCCAGCAGGACAGGGGTTGAGACCCAGTACTTC	CASRTGVETQYF
TRBV7-2	TRBJ2-5	few	NA	TGTGCCAGCAGCTTACAGGGGGGAGGGTCGTCCCAAGAGACCCAGTACTTC	CASSLQGGGSSQETQYF
TRBV6-2/TRBV6-3	TRBJ2-5	NA	TRBD1	TGTGCCAGCGGGAGGACAGGGAACCAAGAGACCCAGTACTTC	CASGRTGNQETQYF
TRBV18	TRBJ1-5	NA	NA	TGTGCCAGCTCACCTATGCAGGGTTCGGGTCAGCCCCAGCATTTT	CASSPMQGSGQPQHF
TRBV6-2/TRBV6-3	TRBJ1-4	NA	NA	TGTGCCAGCACCAGTGGCCCGCTTGGAGAAAAACTGTTTTTT	CASTSGPLGEKLFF
TRBV2	TRBJ2-5	few	NA	TGTGCCAGCAGTGAATATGAGACCCAGTACTTC	CASSEYETQYF
TRBV10-3	TRBJ2-3	few	NA	TGTGCCACCGGAGACGGCGTTTCCACAGATACGCAGTATTTT	CATGDGVSTDTQYF
TRBV5-1	TRBJ2-2	NA	NA	TGCGCCAGCAGCTTTGGGACACCCGGGGAGCTGTTTTTT	CASSFGTPGELFF
TRBV6-6	TRBJ1-5	few	TRBD1	TGTGCCAGCAAAACAGGGGTAAATCAGCCCCAGCATTTT	CASKTGVNQPQHF
TRBV28	TRBJ1-1	NA	NA	TGTGCCAGCAGTTTGAGGATTACTGAAGCTTTCTTT	CASSLRITEAFF
TRBV6-6	TRBJ1-1	many	TRBD1	TGTGCCACCAGGGGGGTGGAGAACACTGAAGCTTTCTTT	CATRGVENTEAFF
TRBV11-2	TRBJ2-5	many	NA	TGTGCCAGCAGCCACCATCCGGCTAAAAAAGAGACCCAGTACTTC	CASSHHPAKKETQYF
TRBV10-3	TRBJ2-5	many	NA	TGTGCCATCAGTGCGGCGGGTAAAGAGACCCAGTACTTC	CAISAAGKETQYF
TRBV24-1	TRBJ2-6	NA	TRBD1	TGTGCCACCAGTCGGTGGGACAGGGGCTCTGGGGCCAACGTCCTGACTTTC	CATSRWDRGSGANVLTF
TRBV7-6	TRBJ1-4	NA	NA	TGTGCCAGCAGCCAGGGGAATCATAATGAAAAACTGTTTTTT	CASSQGNHNEKLFF
TRBV7-2	TRBJ2-2	few	NA	TGTGCCAGCAGCTCCGAGAGAACCGGGGAGCTGTTTTTT	CASSSERTGELFF
TRBV5-3	TRBJ2-5	NA	NA	TGTGCCAGAAGCTTGGAGGTCTTCCAAGAGACCCAGTACTTC	CARSLEVFQETQYF
TRBV15	TRBJ2-3	few	NA	TGTGCCACCAGCACCCGGCGGAACACAGATACGCAGTATTTT	CATSTRRNTDTQYF
TRBV28	TRBJ1-4	NA	TRBD1	TGTGCCAGCTGTCCAACAGGGGGCTCAAGAGAAAAACTGTTTTTT	CASCPTGGSREKLFF
TRBV20-1	TRBJ2-5	NA	TRBD2	TGCAGGCCTAGCGGGGGCGACCAAGAGACCCAGTACTTC	CRPSGGDQETQYF
TRBV29-1	TRBJ2-5	many	NA	TGCAGCGGGGGCGCACGATCGGCGGAGACCCAGTACTTC	CSGGARSAETQYF
TRBV2	TRBJ2-1	NA	NA	TGTGCCAGCGGATTCGACGGTTACAATGAGCAGTTCTTC	CASGFDGYNEQFF
TRBV5-1	TRBJ2-2	few	TRBD1	TGCGCCAGCAGCTCGGGACAGGAACTTTCGAACACCGGGGAGCTGTTTTTT	CASSSGQELSNTGELFF
TRBV12-3/TRBV12-4	TRBJ2-1	NA	NA	TGTGCCAGCAGGCTCGCAGGGTTGAACAATGAGCAGTTCTTC	CASRLAGLNNEQFF
TRBV5-1	TRBJ2-5	few	TRBD2	TGCGCCAGCAGCGGAAGGACTAGGCAAGAGACCCAGTACTTC	CASSGRTRQETQYF
TRBV7-2	TRBJ2-5	NA	NA	TGTGCCACCTCCGTCAGGGGTACTGAGACCCAGTACTTC	CATSVRGTETQYF
TRBV3-1	TRBJ2-2	many	NA	TGTGCCAGCAGCCAAAACACCGGGGAGCTGTTTTTT	CASSQNTGELFF
TRBV7-3	TRBJ2-4	few	NA	TGTGCCAGCAGCTTAAGTTCTTCAGGGGTAAACATTCAGTACTTC	CASSLSSSGVNIQYF
TRBV5-1	TRBJ2-3	few	NA	TGCGCCAGCAGCTTGGCCGGGTGGGGCACAGATACGCAGTATTTT	CASSLAGWGTDTQYF
TRBV7-6	TRBJ2-7	many	NA	TGTGCCAGCAGCCAGGGGGGGCTGGACGAGCAGTACTTC	CASSQGGLDEQYF
TRBV5-1	TRBJ2-3	NA	NA	TGCGCCAGCAGGCAGGGAGAGATCACAGATACGCAGTATTTT	CASRQGEITDTQYF
TRBV28	TRBJ1-2	few	NA	TGTGCCAGCAGAGACTCAGGCTCCAGGGGCTACACCTTC	CASRDSGSRGYTF
TRBV9	TRBJ2-1	many	NA	TGTGCCAGCAGCGTAGCGGCTAGTGAAGGCAATGAGCAGTTCTTC	CASSVAASEGNEQFF
TRBV29-1	TRBJ2-6	NA	NA	TGCAGCGTCGCGGAGGCCTCTGGGGCCAACGTCCTGACTTTC	CSVAEASGANVLTF
TRBV10-2	TRBJ1-1	NA	NA	TGCGCCAGCAGTGAGTCCGGGGTTGGGTATACTGAAGCTTTCTTT	CASSESGVGYTEAFF
TRBV29-1	TRBJ2-1	few	TRBD1	TGCAGCGTCTTAGGTGACAGGGAGCGGTTCGATGAGCAGTTCTTC	CSVLGDRERFDEQFF
TRBV19	TRBJ1-1	few	NA	TGTGCCAGTAGTATGATGCGGAACACTGAAGCTTTCTTT	CASSMMRNTEAFF
TRBV5-1	TRBJ2-1	many	NA	TGCGCCAGCAGCGCGTCAGGGCGTGAGCAGTTCTTC	CASSASGREQFF
TRBV30	TRBJ2-7	NA	NA	TGTGCCTGGAGTGTGGCCGCATCGTACGAGCAGTACTTC	CAWSVAASYEQYF
TRBV2	TRBJ1-1	few	NA	TGTGCCACCTCGATCCGGTTCACTGAAGCTTTCTTT	CATSIRFTEAFF
TRBV7-2	TRBJ2-5	many	NA	TGTGCCAGCAGCTTAGGAGGCAGGGCAAAGACCCAGTACTTC	CASSLGGRAKTQYF
TRBV4-2	TRBJ2-6	few	NA	TGTGCCAGCAGCCAAGATTCGCACTCTGGGGCCAACGTCCTGACTTTC	CASSQDSHSGANVLTF
TRBV7-9	TRBJ2-3	many	TRBD2	TGTGCCAGCAGCCCCCGGAGGGCGGGGGGTTCAGATACGCAGTATTTT	CASSPRRAGGSDTQYF
TRBV29-1	TRBJ2-2	NA	TRBD1	TGCAGCGTTGAACTTCAGGGGGCCGGGGAGCTGTTTTTT	CSVELQGAGELFF